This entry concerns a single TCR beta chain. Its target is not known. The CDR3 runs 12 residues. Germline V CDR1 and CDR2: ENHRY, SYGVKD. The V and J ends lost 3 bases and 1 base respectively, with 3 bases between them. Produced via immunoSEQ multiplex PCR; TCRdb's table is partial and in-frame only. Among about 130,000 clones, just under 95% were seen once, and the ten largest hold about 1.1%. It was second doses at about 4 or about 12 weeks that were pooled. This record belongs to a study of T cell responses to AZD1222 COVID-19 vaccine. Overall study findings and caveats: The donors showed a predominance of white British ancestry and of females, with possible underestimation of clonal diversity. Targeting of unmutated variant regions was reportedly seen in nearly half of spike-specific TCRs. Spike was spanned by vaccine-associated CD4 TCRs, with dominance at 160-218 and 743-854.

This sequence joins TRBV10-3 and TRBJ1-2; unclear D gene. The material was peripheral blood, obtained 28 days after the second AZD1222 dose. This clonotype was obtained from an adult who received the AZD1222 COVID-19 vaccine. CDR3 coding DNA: TGTGCCATCAGTGACGGTAACTATGGCTACACCTTC. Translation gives CAISDGNYGYTF.